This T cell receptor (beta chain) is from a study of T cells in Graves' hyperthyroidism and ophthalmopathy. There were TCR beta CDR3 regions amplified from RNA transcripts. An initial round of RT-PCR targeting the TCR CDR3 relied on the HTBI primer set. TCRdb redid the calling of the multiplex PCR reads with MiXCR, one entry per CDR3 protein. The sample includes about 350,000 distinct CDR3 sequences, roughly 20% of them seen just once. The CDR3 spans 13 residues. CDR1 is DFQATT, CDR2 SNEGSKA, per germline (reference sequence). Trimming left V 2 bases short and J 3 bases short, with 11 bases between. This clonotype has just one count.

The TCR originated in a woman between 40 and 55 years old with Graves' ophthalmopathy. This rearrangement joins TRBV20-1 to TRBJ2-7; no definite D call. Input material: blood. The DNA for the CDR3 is TGCAGTGCTAGATCGAGACAAAACTACGAGCAGTACTTC. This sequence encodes CSARSRQNYEQYF.